This T cell receptor (beta chain) stems from a study of T cell clonotyping in hematopoietic cell transplantation (dated by TCRdb to about 2021). General notes on the study: A total of 135 blood samples were collected in the study from around 40 consecutive transplant recipients and their related donors. Recruitment of patients was conducted between late 2015 and January 2017, and follow-up was continued until September 2020 or death. Study-level results and caveats: Only a small fraction of recipient repertoires overlapped donor repertoires, with over 97% appearing de novo at the given depth. After transplant, TCR diversity in recipients dropped, and pathologically expanded clonotypes climbed progressively between day 30 and day 180. Sample size was limited, and cells were not sorted, so CD4 and CD8 repertoire contributions could not be separated. Inverse Simpson Index values from donors and from recipients before transplant predicted broader TCR repertoire diversity after transplant.

Between the V and J ends, shortened by 0 bases and 8 bases respectively, the junction contains 16 bases. Looking up the germline V gene yields CDR1 MGHRA and CDR2 YSYEKL. From the cysteine up to the phenylalanine, the CDR3 has a length of 15 residues. Kept here is only the CDR3 DNA, which spans 45 bases and is read in frame from base 1. With the immunoSEQ assay, which is a bias-controlled multiplex PCR relying on V- and J-specific primers, TCR beta CDR3 regions were amplified from genomic DNA. In a second PCR step, the CDR3 amplicons were tagged with a proprietary barcode plus Illumina adapter sequences. An Illumina MiSeq instrument was used for sequencing of the CDR3 libraries. From the authors' description of their analysis: Export and quality control were done with immunoSEQ Analyzer 3.0, while downstream analyses used R Bioconductor and Immunarch. Only productive rearrangements in the normalized downsampled data set were used to calculate repertoire metrics. Pathologically expanded clonotypes were defined as those larger than 5 templates in the normalized cohort. The Inverse Simpson Index was used to measure repertoire diversity. The non-normalized data set was used for CMV-specificity analyses so that all clonotypes could be captured. In its TCRdb copy, this immuneACCESS table keeps in-frame sequences only and misses some clones. Where compared with another copy, unresolved V genes explain less than half of these, and the others have no known cause. That table furnishes V, J and clone size, whereas the DNA furnished D and trimming. Recorded for this sample are tens of thousands of clones; 85% to 95% of them occurred a single time. Roughly 0.85% of the sample lies in the top ten.

Blood samples for TCR beta sequencing were provided by related transplant donors. Nuclei Lysis Solution was used to extract genomic DNA from fresh or cryopreserved unfractionated peripheral blood mononuclear cells. This clone has a single count. Its antigen has not been determined. No per-base quality is available; no much larger clone lies one base away. Sequenced sample: peripheral blood mononuclear cells. The chain is made from TRBV4-1 and TRBJ1-1; the best D guess is TRBD1, with 5 bases matching. The receptor's source is a woman aged 45-65 years in good health. Some clones in this sample may be carry-over from other donors' samples. The CDR3 region has the sequence CASSQDVNVRQEAFF. The DNA is TGCGCCAGCAGCCAAGATGTCAACGTAAGACAGGAAGCTTTCTTT.